Sequencing of this T cell receptor (beta chain) was carried out in a study of cytomegalovirus exposure and HLA in healthy donors. The wider study: An earlier analysis identified 120 million or so unique TCR beta sequences in about 180 million T cells. Overall study findings and caveats: It was reported in a later analysis that an Asian-associated ancestry cluster showed fewer N-insertions than the 666-donor mean. Most TCR beta V segments were productive about 87% or about 30% of the time in an earlier analysis.

The CDR3 runs 15 residues. Germline V gene lookup returns CDR1 LNHDA and CDR2 SQIVND (reference sequence). The ends lost 8 bases at V and 5 bases at J; junction bases unmatched: 13. PCR amplification relied on 60 Vbeta primers (plus 13 Jbeta primers). Profiling relied on immunoSEQ multiplex PCR, and the TCRdb table lists in-frame clones only, not all of them. There are about 190,000 clones in the sample; 70% to 90% occur only once, and 2% to 2.5% lies in the top ten. In regard to this clone: Its antigen is unidentified.

V usage is TRBV19 and J usage is TRBJ2-7; the match to TRBD2 covers 9 bases. The sequenced sample consisted of PBMCs. This clonotype was sampled from a woman between 25 and 40 years old in good health and CMV-seronegative. The CDR3 spells CASGRVGLAYDEQYF. CDR3 sequence (DNA): TGTGCCAGTGGGCGAGTGGGACTAGCTTACGACGAGCAGTACTTC. The full variable domain, in which reference TRBV19 and TRBJ2-7 provide the parts outside the CDR3, is DGGITQSPKYLFRKEGQNVTLSCEQNLNHDAMYWYRQDPGQGLRLIYYSQIVNDFQKGDIAEGYSVSREKKESFPLTVTSAQKNPTAFYLCASGRVGLAYDEQYFGPGTRLTVT.